A selection of T cell receptor beta chains follows, all from one sample in a study of blood T cell repertoires in COVID-19. Produced via immunoSEQ multiplex PCR; TCRdb's table is partial and in-frame only. The sample has about 100,000 clones, 91% seen once. The sample consisted of peripheral blood. Source of these receptors: a man between 45 and 60 years old with active COVID-19. Both conserved end residues are part of each CDR3. A D gene is named only where the DNA matches it firmly. Where a row states a size, it is once, few, many or the class of an expanded clone; other rows omit it.

D gene	CDR3 length	clone size	V gene	J gene	CDR3 protein	CDR3 DNA
-	14	-	TRBV5-5	TRBJ2-2	CASSLDYQSGELFF	TGTGCCAGCAGCTTGGATTACCAGTCCGGGGAGCTGTTTTTT
TRBD1	16	-	TRBV5-1	TRBJ1-1	CASSLGQRGLNTEAFF	TGCGCCAGCAGCCTGGGACAGAGAGGTTTGAACACTGAAGCTTTCTTT
TRBD1	14	-	TRBV15	TRBJ2-1	CATSPPGGFYEQFF	TGTGCCACCAGCCCTCCAGGGGGATTCTATGAGCAGTTCTTC
-	13	-	TRBV27	TRBJ1-1	CASSGRLSTEAFF	TGTGCCAGCAGTGGCCGACTTTCCACTGAAGCTTTCTTT
TRBD1	16	-	TRBV11-3	TRBJ2-1	CASSSSRDRVRNEQFF	TGTGCCAGCAGCTCCTCTCGGGACAGGGTCAGGAATGAGCAGTTCTTC
TRBD2	17	-	TRBV7-6	TRBJ2-1	CASSPTGLAASYNEQFF	TGTGCCAGCAGCCCTACCGGACTAGCGGCCTCCTACAATGAGCAGTTCTTC
-	17	-	TRBV5-1	TRBJ2-1	CASSLVQGGQSNNEQFF	TGCGCCAGCAGCTTGGTACAGGGTGGTCAGTCCAACAATGAGCAGTTCTTC
-	18	-	TRBV7-6	TRBJ1-6	CASSFLSGGGLINSPLHF	TGTGCCAGCAGCTTTTTATCCGGCGGGGGATTGATTAATTCACCCCTCCACTTT
TRBD2	14	once	TRBV19	TRBJ2-3	CASQVAGRTDTQYF	TGTGCCAGCCAAGTAGCGGGGCGCACAGATACGCAGTATTTT
-	12	once	TRBV3-1/TRBV3-2	TRBJ1-5	CASSQEGQYQHF	TGTGCCAGCAGCCAAGAGGGCCAGTACCAGCATTTT
-	17	once	TRBV11-2	TRBJ1-1	CASSFNFVMTTNTEAFF	TGTGCCAGCAGCTTTAATTTCGTGATGACGACTAACACTGAAGCTTTCTTT
-	15	-	TRBV4-2	TRBJ1-6	CASSQDGGIGSPLHF	TGTGCCAGCAGCCAAGATGGGGGCATAGGATCACCCCTCCACTTT
TRBD1	15	-	TRBV27	TRBJ1-5	CASSLGAGGKQPQHF	TGTGCCAGCAGTTTAGGGGCAGGGGGGAAACAGCCCCAGCATTTT
-	14	-	TRBV5-5	TRBJ1-2	CASSLDRSNYGYTF	TGTGCCAGCAGCTTGGACAGATCTAACTATGGCTACACCTTC
TRBD2	12	-	TRBV6-5	TRBJ2-7	CATRGDSYEQYF	TGTGCCACCCGGGGGGACTCCTACGAGCAGTACTTC
-	15	-	TRBV11-2	TRBJ1-5	CASSPGRGGGQPQHF	TGTGCCAGCAGCCCCGGGCGGGGGGGTGGACAGCCCCAGCATTTT
-	15	once	TRBV6-5	TRBJ1-5	CASSLSHDSNQPQHF	TGTGCCAGCAGCCTCAGTCACGATAGCAATCAGCCCCAGCATTTT
-	15	-	TRBV3-1/TRBV3-2	TRBJ2-1	CASSQGTAIYNEQFF	TGTGCCAGCAGCCAAGGGACAGCGATCTACAATGAGCAGTTCTTC
-	13	-	TRBV29-1	TRBJ1-1	CSVEGGLNTEAFF	TGCAGCGTTGAAGGAGGATTGAACACTGAAGCTTTCTTT
TRBD1	15	-	TRBV7-2	TRBJ2-7	CASSFDRGPSYEQYF	TGTGCCAGCAGCTTCGACAGGGGCCCTTCCTACGAGCAGTACTTC
TRBD1	15	-	TRBV15	TRBJ2-2	CATSTDRGSSGELFF	TGTGCCACCAGCACGGACAGGGGAAGTTCCGGGGAGCTGTTTTTT
-	14	-	TRBV6-5	TRBJ2-1	CASSSHSSYNEQFF	TGTGCCAGCAGTTCCCATAGCTCCTACAATGAGCAGTTCTTC
TRBD2	15	-	TRBV2	TRBJ2-7	CASSVERGVSYEQYF	TGTGCCAGCAGCGTAGAGCGGGGGGTTTCCTACGAGCAGTACTTC
-	14	-	TRBV7-6	TRBJ2-1	CASSPNRLGNEQFF	TGTGCCAGCAGCCCTAATCGACTAGGGAATGAGCAGTTCTTC
TRBD1	14	-	TRBV7-9	TRBJ1-6	CASKGQSSNSPLHF	TGTGCCAGCAAGGGACAGAGCTCAAATTCACCCCTCCACTTT
TRBD1	15	-	TRBV5-4	TRBJ1-2	CASSPRTGGGNGYTF	TGTGCCAGCAGCCCTCGGACAGGGGGCGGTAATGGCTACACCTTC
TRBD2	16	once	TRBV9	TRBJ2-1	CASSVTSGGASNEQFF	TGTGCCAGCAGCGTTACTAGCGGGGGGGCCTCTAATGAGCAGTTCTTC
-	13	many	TRBV27	TRBJ1-2	CASSLRGSRGYTF	TGTGCCAGCAGTTTACGAGGTAGTCGGGGCTACACCTTC
-	13	-	TRBV5-1	TRBJ2-1	CASKRGDLDEQFF	TGCGCCAGCAAAAGGGGCGATTTAGATGAGCAGTTCTTC
-	15	-	TRBV19	TRBJ1-5	CASSIGRFGNQPQHF	TGTGCCAGTAGTATCGGCAGGTTTGGCAATCAGCCCCAGCATTTT
-	17	-	TRBV7-6	TRBJ1-1	CASSPYASGTLNTEAFF	TGTGCCAGCAGCCCTTATGCCTCCGGGACACTGAACACTGAAGCTTTCTTT
TRBD1	17	-	TRBV19	TRBJ2-1	CASSTTGTGLWYNEQFF	TGTGCCAGTAGTACTACCGGGACAGGGCTTTGGTACAATGAGCAGTTCTTC
-	16	-	TRBV18	TRBJ1-3	CASSPPMEPRGNTIYF	TGTGCCAGCTCACCACCGATGGAGCCCAGAGGAAACACCATATATTTT
-	16	-	TRBV5-5	TRBJ1-1	CASSLATGTMNTEAFF	TGTGCCAGCAGCTTGGCCACGGGAACTATGAACACTGAAGCTTTCTTT
TRBD2	16	-	TRBV3-1/TRBV3-2	TRBJ2-1	CASSQALRLAGGEQFF	TGTGCCAGCAGCCAAGCGTTGAGACTAGCGGGAGGTGAGCAGTTCTTC
TRBD2	15	-	TRBV6-1	TRBJ2-1	CASSEVASGPDEQFF	TGTGCCAGCAGTGAAGTCGCTAGCGGGCCCGATGAGCAGTTCTTC
TRBD2	16	-	TRBV6-5	TRBJ2-5	CASSYRPSGGLETQYF	TGTGCCAGCAGTTATCGGCCTAGCGGGGGCCTGGAGACCCAGTACTTC
TRBD1	13	once	TRBV6-5	TRBJ2-5	CASRRTGLETQYF	TGTGCCAGCAGGCGGACAGGGCTGGAGACCCAGTACTTC
-	15	once	TRBV5-1	TRBJ1-3	CASSSTTGTGNTIYF	TGCGCCAGCAGCTCGACCACAGGGACTGGAAACACCATATATTTT
TRBD1	15	-	TRBV18	TRBJ1-2	CASSPGQANIYGYTF	TGTGCCAGCTCACCAGGACAGGCGAATATCTATGGCTACACCTTC
TRBD1	16	-	TRBV19	TRBJ1-2	CASSQGTGKVTYGYTF	TGTGCCAGTAGTCAAGGGACAGGGAAGGTAACCTATGGCTACACCTTC
-	14	-	TRBV15	TRBJ2-3	CATSRREALGTQYF	TGTGCCACCAGCAGGCGGGAAGCGTTGGGTACGCAGTATTTT
-	14	-	TRBV19	TRBJ1-1	CASSLRRNSGEAFF	TGTGCCAGTAGTCTACGACGGAATTCAGGGGAAGCTTTCTTT
-	14	-	TRBV5-1	TRBJ2-3	CASSLNRPTDTQYF	TGCGCCAGCAGCTTGAACAGACCTACAGATACGCAGTATTTT
-	13	-	TRBV7-6	TRBJ1-6	CASRGSYNSPLHF	TGTGCCAGCCGGGGCTCCTATAATTCACCCCTCCACTTT
TRBD1	14	few	TRBV19	TRBJ2-3	CASSPGQGLGTQYF	TGTGCCAGTAGCCCGGGACAGGGACTTGGTACGCAGTATTTT
TRBD1	14	-	TRBV29-1	TRBJ2-1	CSVGKDRLWNEQFF	TGCAGCGTTGGAAAGGACAGGCTATGGAATGAGCAGTTCTTC
TRBD1	15	medium-sized	TRBV12-5	TRBJ2-1	CASGPQDRSYNEQFF	TGTGCTAGTGGTCCCCAGGACAGGTCCTACAATGAGCAGTTCTTC
TRBD1	13	-	TRBV7-8	TRBJ2-3	CASSADRGNTQYF	TGTGCCAGCAGCGCCGACAGGGGGAATACGCAGTATTTT
TRBD1	19	-	TRBV24-1	TRBJ2-1	CATSDVGTGGALDHNEQFF	TGTGCCACCAGTGATGTTGGGACAGGGGGCGCGTTGGACCACAATGAGCAGTTCTTC
TRBD2	14	-	TRBV5-1	TRBJ2-5	CASSLSGGRETQYF	TGCGCCAGCAGCTTGAGCGGGGGGCGGGAGACCCAGTACTTC
TRBD2	17	-	TRBV19	TRBJ2-5	CASSTQLAGGPRETQYF	TGTGCCAGTAGTACCCAACTAGCGGGAGGCCCGCGGGAGACCCAGTACTTC
TRBD1	14	few	TRBV5-1	TRBJ2-7	CASSPGQGIHEQYF	TGCGCCAGCAGCCCGGGACAGGGTATACACGAGCAGTACTTC